This record covers a single T cell receptor (beta chain). The data were obtained in a study of blood T cell repertoires in COVID-19. Germline V gene sequence: CDR1 MDHEN, CDR2 SYDVKM. Trimming at V came to 6 bases and at J to 5 bases, leaving 6 bases not matched to a gene. The CDR3 contains 14 residues. The table came from immunoSEQ multiplex PCR; TCRdb's copy has only in-frame clones and leaves some out. Here the sample spans more than 80,000 clones, 84% being singletons. The sequenced sample was peripheral blood. This chain connects TRBV28 to TRBJ2-1, with 8 bases that match TRBD2. The TCR sequence derives from a woman in her sixties or seventies with acute or convalescent COVID-19. The CDR3, as DNA: TGTGCCAGCAGCTTAGCGGGAAACGACAATGAGCAGTTCTTC. It translates to CASSLAGNDNEQFF. Full variable domain (remainder filled in from reference TRBV28 and TRBJ2-1): DVKVTQSSRYLVKRTGEKVFLECVQDMDHENMFWYRQDPGLGLRLIYFSYDVKMKEKGDIPEGYSVSREKKERFSLILESASTNQTSMYLCASSLAGNDNEQFFGPGTRLTVL.